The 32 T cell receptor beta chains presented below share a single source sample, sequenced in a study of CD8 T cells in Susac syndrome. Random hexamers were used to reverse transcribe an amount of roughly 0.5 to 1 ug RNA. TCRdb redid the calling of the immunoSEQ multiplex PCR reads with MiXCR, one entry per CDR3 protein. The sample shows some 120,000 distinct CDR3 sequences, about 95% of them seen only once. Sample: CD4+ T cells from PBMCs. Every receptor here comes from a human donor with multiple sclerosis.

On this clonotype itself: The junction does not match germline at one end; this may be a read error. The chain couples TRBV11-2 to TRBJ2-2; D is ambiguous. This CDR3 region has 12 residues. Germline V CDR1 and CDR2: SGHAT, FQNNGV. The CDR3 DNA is TGTGCCAGCAGCTTTAACCCCGGCGAGCTGTTTTTT. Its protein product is CASSFNPGELFF.

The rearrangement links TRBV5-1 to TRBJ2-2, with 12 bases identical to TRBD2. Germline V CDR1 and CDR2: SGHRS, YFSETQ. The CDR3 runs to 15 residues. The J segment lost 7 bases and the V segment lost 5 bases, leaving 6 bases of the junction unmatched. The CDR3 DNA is TGCGCCAGCAGTAAACTAGCGGGAGGTGACGGGGAGCTGTTTTTT. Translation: CASSKLAGGDGELFF. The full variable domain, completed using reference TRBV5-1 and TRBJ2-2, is KAGVTQTPRYLIKTRGQQVTLSCSPISGHRSVSWYQQTPGQGLQFLFEYFSETQRNKGNFPGRFSGRQFSNSRSEMNVSTLELGDSALYLCASSKLAGGDGELFFGEGSRLTVL.

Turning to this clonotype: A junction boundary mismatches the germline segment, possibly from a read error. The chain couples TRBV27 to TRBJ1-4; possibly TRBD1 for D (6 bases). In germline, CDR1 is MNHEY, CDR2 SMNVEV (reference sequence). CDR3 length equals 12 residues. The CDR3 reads CVSRDINEKLFF. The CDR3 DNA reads TGTGTCAGCCGGGACATAAATGAAAAACTGTTTTTT.

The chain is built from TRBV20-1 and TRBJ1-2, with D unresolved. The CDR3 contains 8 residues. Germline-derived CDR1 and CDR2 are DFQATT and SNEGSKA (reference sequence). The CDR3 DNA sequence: TGCACCGCAGATGGCTACACCTTC. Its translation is CTADGYTF.

The CDR3 DNA sequence: TGTGCCACCAGCAGAGAGACAGGGGGTGGCTACACCTTC. This codes for CATSRETGGGYTF. The chain has TRBV15 and TRBJ1-2; TRBD1 matches at 9 bases. Per the germline V gene, CDR1 is LNHNV and CDR2 is YYDKDF (reference sequence). The junction had 0 bases not matched to a gene; V was cut back by 0 bases and J by 7 bases. The CDR3 is made up of 13 amino acids.

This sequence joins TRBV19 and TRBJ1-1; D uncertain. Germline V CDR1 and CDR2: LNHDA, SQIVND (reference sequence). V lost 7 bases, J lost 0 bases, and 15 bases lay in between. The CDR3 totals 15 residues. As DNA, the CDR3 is TGTGCCAGTACAAACTACGGACGGATGAACACTGAAGCTTTCTTT. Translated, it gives CASTNYGRMNTEAFF.

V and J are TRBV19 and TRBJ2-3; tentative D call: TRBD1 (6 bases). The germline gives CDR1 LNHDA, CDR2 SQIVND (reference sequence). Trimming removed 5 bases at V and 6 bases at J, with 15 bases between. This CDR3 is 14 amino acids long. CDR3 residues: CASSAQGLGDTQYF. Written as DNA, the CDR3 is TGTGCCAGTAGTGCCCAGGGGTTGGGCGATACGCAGTATTTT. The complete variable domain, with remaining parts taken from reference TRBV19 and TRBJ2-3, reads DGGITQSPKYLFRKEGQNVTLSCEQNLNHDAMYWYRQDPGQGLRLIYYSQIVNDFQKGDIAEGYSVSREKKESFPLTVTSAQKNPTAFYLCASSAQGLGDTQYFGPGTRLTVL.

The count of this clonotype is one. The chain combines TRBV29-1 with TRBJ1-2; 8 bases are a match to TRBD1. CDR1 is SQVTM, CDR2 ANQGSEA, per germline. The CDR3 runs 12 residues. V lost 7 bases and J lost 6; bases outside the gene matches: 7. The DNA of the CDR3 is TGCAGCGCCGAGACAGGGGCTGATGGCTACACCTTC. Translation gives CSAETGADGYTF.

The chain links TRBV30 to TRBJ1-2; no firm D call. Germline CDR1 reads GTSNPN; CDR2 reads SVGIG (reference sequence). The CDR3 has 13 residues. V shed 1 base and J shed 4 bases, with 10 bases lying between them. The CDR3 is CAWSGSAAYGYTF. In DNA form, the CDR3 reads TGTGCCTGGAGTGGCAGCGCGGCCTATGGCTACACCTTC.

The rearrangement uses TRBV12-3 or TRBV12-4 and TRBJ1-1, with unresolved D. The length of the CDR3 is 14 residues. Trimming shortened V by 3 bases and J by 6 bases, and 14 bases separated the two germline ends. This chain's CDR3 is CASSLAPGGAEAFF. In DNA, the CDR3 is TGTGCCAGCAGTTTGGCTCCAGGAGGCGCTGAAGCTTTCTTT.

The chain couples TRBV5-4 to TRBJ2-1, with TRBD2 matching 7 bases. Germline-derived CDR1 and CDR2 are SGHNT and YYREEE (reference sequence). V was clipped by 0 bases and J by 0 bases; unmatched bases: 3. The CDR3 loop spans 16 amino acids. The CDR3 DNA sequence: TGTGCCAGCAGCTTGGGATCTAGCGGCTCCTACAATGAGCAGTTCTTC. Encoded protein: CASSLGSSGSYNEQFF.

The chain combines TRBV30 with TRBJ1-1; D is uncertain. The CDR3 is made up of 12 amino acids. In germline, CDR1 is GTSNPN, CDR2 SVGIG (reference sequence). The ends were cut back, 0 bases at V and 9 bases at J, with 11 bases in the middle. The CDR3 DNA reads TGTGCCTGGAGTGTACCTTTGGGGAAAGCTTTCTTT. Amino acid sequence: CAWSVPLGKAFF.

In nucleotides, the CDR3 is TGTGCCAGCAGTTCGGACAGGGTTTATGAAAAACTGTTTTTT. It specifies CASSSDRVYEKLFF. The chain recombines TRBV27 with TRBJ1-4, with 8 bases identical to TRBD1. Germline-derived CDR1 and CDR2 are MNHEY and SMNVEV (reference sequence). CDR3 length: 14 amino acids. Losses at the gene ends were 4 bases for V and 6 bases for J; bases not matched to a gene: 4.

In DNA, the CDR3 is TGTGCCAGCAGTCCCTCATTGGGGGGGGCAGACACAGATACGCAGTATTTT. Amino acid sequence: CASSPSLGGADTDTQYF. The chain employs TRBV6-1 and TRBJ2-3; D might be TRBD2 (7 bases). Trimming took off 5 bases at V and 2 bases at J, with 20 bases between the two ends. CDR1 MNHNS and CDR2 SASEGT come from the germline V gene. The CDR3 runs to 17 residues.

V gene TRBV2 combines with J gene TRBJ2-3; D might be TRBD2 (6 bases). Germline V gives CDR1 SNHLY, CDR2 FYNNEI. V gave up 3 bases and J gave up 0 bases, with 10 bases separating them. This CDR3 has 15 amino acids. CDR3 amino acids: CASSDPSASTDTQYF. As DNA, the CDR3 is TGTGCCAGCAGTGACCCTAGCGCTAGCACAGATACGCAGTATTTT.

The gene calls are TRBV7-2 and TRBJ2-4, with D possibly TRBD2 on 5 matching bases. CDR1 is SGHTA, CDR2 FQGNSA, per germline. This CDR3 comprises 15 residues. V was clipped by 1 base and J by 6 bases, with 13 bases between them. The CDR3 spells CASSLESSSGNIQYF. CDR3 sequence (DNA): TGTGCCAGCAGCTTAGAGTCTAGCTCAGGAAACATTCAGTACTTC.

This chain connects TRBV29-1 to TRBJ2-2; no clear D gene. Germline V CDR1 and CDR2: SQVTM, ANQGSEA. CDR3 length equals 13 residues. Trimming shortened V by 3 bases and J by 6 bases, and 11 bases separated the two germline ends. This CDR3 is CSVDRTGAGELFF. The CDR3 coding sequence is TGCAGCGTTGATAGGACGGGTGCCGGGGAGCTGTTTTTT.

CDR3 nucleotide sequence: TGTGCCAGCAGTTTAGGGGTGAGCTCCTACGAGCAGTACTTC. It codes for CASSLGVSSYEQYF. This chain connects TRBV12-3 or TRBV12-4 to TRBJ2-7; D is unresolved. This CDR3 spans 14 amino acids. V was cut by 1 base and J by 0 bases, with 7 bases left in between.

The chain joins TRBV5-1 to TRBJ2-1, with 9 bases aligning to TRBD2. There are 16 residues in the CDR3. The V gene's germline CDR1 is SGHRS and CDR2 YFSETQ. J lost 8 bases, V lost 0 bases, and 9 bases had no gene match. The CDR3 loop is CASSLARRGGTDEQFF. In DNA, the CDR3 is TGCGCCAGCAGCTTGGCTCGGCGGGGGGGCACTGATGAGCAGTTCTTC.

The CDR3 DNA reads as TGTGCCAGCAGCCGAGAGGGGCGAGGGTCAGAGCAGTTCTTC. Encoded protein: CASSREGRGSEQFF. The chain joins TRBV7-8 to TRBJ2-1, with D perhaps being TRBD1 or TRBD2 (5 bases each). The CDR3 consists of 14 residues. CDR1 is SGHVS and CDR2 is FQNEAQ in the germline V gene. V was cut by 5 bases and J by 10 bases, with 18 bases left in between.

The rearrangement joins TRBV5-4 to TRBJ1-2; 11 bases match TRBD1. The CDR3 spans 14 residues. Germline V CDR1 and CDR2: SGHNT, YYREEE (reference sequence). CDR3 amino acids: CAVRRTGGNYGYTF. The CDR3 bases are TGTGCTGTTAGAAGGACAGGGGGCAACTATGGCTACACCTTC.

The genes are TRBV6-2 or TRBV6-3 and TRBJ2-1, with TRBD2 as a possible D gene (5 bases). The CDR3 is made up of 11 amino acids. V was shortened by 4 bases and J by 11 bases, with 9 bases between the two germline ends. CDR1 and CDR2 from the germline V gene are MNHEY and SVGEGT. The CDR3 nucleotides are TGTGCCAGCAGTTCGGACTTTAAGCAGTTCTTC. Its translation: CASSSDFKQFF.

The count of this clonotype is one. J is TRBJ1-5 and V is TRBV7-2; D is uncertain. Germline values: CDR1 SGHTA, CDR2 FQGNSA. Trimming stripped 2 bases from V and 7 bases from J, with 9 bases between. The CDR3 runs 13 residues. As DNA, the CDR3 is TGTGCCAGCAGCTTACCCGGGGTACAGCCCCAGCATTTT. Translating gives CASSLPGVQPQHF.

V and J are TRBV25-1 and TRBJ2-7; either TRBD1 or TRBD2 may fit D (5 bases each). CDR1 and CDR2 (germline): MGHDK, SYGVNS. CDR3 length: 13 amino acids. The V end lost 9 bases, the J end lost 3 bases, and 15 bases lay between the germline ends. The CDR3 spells CASTTGAHYEQYF. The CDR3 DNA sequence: TGTGCCAGTACTACCGGGGCCCACTACGAGCAGTACTTC.

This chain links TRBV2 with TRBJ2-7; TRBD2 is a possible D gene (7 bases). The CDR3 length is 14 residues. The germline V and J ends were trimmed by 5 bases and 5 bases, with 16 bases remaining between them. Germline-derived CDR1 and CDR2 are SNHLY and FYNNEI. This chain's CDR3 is CASSNREGYHEQYF. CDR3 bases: TGTGCCAGCAGTAACAGGGAGGGTTACCACGAGCAGTACTTC.

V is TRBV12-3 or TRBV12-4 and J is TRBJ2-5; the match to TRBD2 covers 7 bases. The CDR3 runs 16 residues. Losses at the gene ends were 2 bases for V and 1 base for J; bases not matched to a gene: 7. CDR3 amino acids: CASSLREAGVQETQYF. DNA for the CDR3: TGTGCCAGCAGTTTACGGGAGGCGGGGGTCCAAGAGACCCAGTACTTC.

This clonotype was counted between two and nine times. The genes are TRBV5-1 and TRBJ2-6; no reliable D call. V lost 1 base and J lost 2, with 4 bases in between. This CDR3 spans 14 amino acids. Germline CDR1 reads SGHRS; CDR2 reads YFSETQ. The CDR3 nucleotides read TGCGCCAGCAGCTTGTTGACTGGGGCCAACGTCCTGACTTTC. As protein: CASSLLTGANVLTF.

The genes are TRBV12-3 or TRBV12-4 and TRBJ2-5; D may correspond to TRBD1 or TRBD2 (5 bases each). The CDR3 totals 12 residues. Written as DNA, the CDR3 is TGTGCTTCGGGACCGAATCAAGAGACCCAGTACTTC. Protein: CASGPNQETQYF.

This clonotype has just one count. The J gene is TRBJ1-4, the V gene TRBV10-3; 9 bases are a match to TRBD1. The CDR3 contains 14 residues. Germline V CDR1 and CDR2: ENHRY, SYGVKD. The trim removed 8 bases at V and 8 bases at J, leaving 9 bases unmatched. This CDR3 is CAIGAGQGREKLFF. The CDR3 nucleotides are TGTGCCATCGGAGCGGGACAGGGAAGGGAAAAACTGTTTTTT.

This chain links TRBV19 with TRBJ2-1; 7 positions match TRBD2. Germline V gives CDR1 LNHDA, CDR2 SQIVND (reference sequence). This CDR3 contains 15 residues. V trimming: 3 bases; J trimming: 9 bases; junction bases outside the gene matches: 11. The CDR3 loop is CASSIWLAEDGEQFF. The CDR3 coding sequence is TGTGCCAGTAGTATTTGGCTAGCGGAAGACGGTGAGCAGTTCTTC.

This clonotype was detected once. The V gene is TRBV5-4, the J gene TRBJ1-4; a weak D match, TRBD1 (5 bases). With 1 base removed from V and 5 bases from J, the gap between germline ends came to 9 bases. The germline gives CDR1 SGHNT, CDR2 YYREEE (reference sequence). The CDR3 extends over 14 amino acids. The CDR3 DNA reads TGTGCCAGCAGCTTGTCGTCAGGGAATGAAAAACTGTTTTTT. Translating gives CASSLSSGNEKLFF.

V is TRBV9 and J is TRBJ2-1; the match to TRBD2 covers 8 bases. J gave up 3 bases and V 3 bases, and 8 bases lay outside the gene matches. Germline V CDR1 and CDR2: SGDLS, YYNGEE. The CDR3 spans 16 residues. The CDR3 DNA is TGTGCCAGCAGCGCCCGGGAGGGGGGGTACTACAATGAGCAGTTCTTC. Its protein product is CASSAREGGYYNEQFF.